The T cell receptor beta chain described here comes from a study of cytomegalovirus exposure and HLA in healthy donors (dated by TCRdb to the late 2010s). With regard to the full study: According to an earlier analysis of several hundred of the donors, 150 million to 200 million T cells yielded roughly 110 million unique TCR beta sequences and about 300 Gb of sequence data. The aim of the study was to test whether cataloging public T cell receptors could identify signatures of past pathogen exposure. Rather than drawing on any new phenotypic data, the later analysis identified candidate immune exposures from TCR beta sequences and the way those sequences occurred across donors. Typing coverage varied by locus: roughly 620-640 donors for A, B, C, DRB1 and DQB1; some 520 for DQA1; more than 600 for DPA1; 450 to 480 for DPB1. An earlier analysis of more than 450 of the donors used high-throughput TCR beta sequencing to judge whether each TCR beta V gene segment behaved as functional or pseudogenic. Genome-wide SNP genotypes for about 60% of the roughly 700 donors were used in a later genetic analysis, which treated that subset as a discovery cohort. In a later analysis, previously published TCR beta repertoires from roughly 710 donors were re-analyzed and high-resolution HLA genotyping was added so that TCR occurrence patterns could be studied. Across about 370 genotyped donors of the cohort, an average of roughly 250,000 unique TCR beta nucleotide sequences per donor were sequenced, and around 20% of those sequences were non-productive. Several DR-DQ haplotypes were treated as single units for association and clustering because of strong linkage in the cohort. Alongside the repertoire data, information on donor age, sex, ethnicity and CMV serostatus was compiled. In addition to the first cohort of 666 subjects, a separate validation cohort of approximately 130 different subjects was used. HLA typing covered class I and class II loci at four-digit resolution. The study profiled the T cell repertoires of hundreds of subjects by immunosequencing and related them to cytomegalovirus serostatus. Around 320 gigabases of sequencing data and approximately 84 million unique TCR sequences were included in an early release covering 500 to 750 HLA-typed donors. Of the approximately 400 genotyped donors, less than 85% were placed in the genetic ancestry cluster associated with self-reported Caucasian donors. High-throughput TCR immunosequencing, statistical association of individual TCRs with disease status, and machine learning were combined to predict cytomegalovirus infection status. Every repertoire in the discovery cohort had been generated on one and the same sequencing platform. What the research found in general, with its limitations: The study gave a list of 150 to 200 TCR beta chains associated with cytomegalovirus. Correlated functional status among segregating V segments might reflect linkage disequilibrium, but an unknown experimental factor could not be ruled out. A later analysis found that most CMV-associated TCR beta chains appeared HLA-restricted, with HLA associations seemingly driven largely by CMV exposure. Because some donors lacked HLA typing at each locus, the association tests relied only on the typed subset. A cluster of highly shared sequence variants was judged likely to represent a technical artifact of the sequencing pipeline. The authors suggested that the approach could potentially be generalized to other disease states and immunological phenotypes. According to a later analysis, parvovirus B19, influenza, CMV and Epstein-Barr virus appeared linked to several top co-occurrence clusters. In a later analysis, TCR association rates were found to vary across HLA loci, with the most associated TCRs seen for DRB1 alleles and the fewest for HLA-C alleles. A later genetic analysis reported fewer N-insertions in productive TCRs among donors in an Asian-associated ancestry cluster than the roughly 670-donor mean. In vitro tests confirmed that three of the cytomegalovirus-associated TCR beta chains recognize cytomegalovirus antigens. In this cohort, only TCR beta chains were sequenced, and detectable features were limited by the absence of alpha or paired-chain data. When HLA alleles, especially DR and DQ, strongly co-occurred, attributing TCR associations to individual alleles was difficult. A further reported finding was that TCR beta sequences accurately predicted the HLA-A and HLA-B alleles for most subjects in the first cohort. The classifier was reported to diagnose cytomegalovirus status with high specificity and sensitivity in both the original cohort and the validation cohort. Because counts were too low, approximately 15 rarely observed V segments, including chromosome 9 orphons, were excluded from the earlier analysis of around 590 of the donors. A later analysis found that HLA-associated TCR beta chains were more clonally expanded and had lower generation probabilities than equally common non-associated chains. A later analysis associated 15,000 or so TCR beta sequences with specific HLA alleles at a false discovery rate of 0.05. The only immune exposure information available for the cohort was CMV serostatus. Some IMGT-functional V segments, including TRBV6-2 and TRBV6-3, could not be distinguished by the 87-base-pair reads and were therefore excluded. Roughly uniform sequencing depth across donors was assumed in presence/absence analyses, although this assumption may not hold. V-gene and J-gene trimming of TCR beta chains was associated with a missense DCLRE1C variant in a later genetic analysis, and the association was replicated in an independent cohort. Broadly in line with IMGT annotations, most TCR beta V segments showed up in productive rearrangements about 90% or about 30% of the time in an earlier analysis of 450 to 600 of the donors. Across donors, most TCR sequences were observed very rarely, whereas some public TCRs were present in many individuals.

Libraries were constructed by the immunoSEQ multiplex PCR assay. A mixture of 60 forward primers for TCR Vbeta segments and 13 reverse primers for TCR Jbeta segments was used in the multiplex PCR. A multiplex PCR assay on genomic DNA amplified the CDR3 region of rearranged TCR beta genes. On the Illumina HiSeq System, the amplified TCR beta libraries were sequenced as 87-base-pair reads. Per the original workflow: In a later analysis, tens of millions of unique TCR beta chains were counted across the 500 to 850 repertoires, and some 10 million of these chains were shared by at least two donors. To remove PCR and sequencing errors, raw reads were error-corrected and collapsed into unique sequences using a nearest-neighbor algorithm that merged closely related sequences. CDR3 sequences were aligned to IMGT reference sequences to assign V, D and J gene segments. For a sequence to be retained, at least a six-nucleotide match to both a V gene segment and a J gene segment was required. A rearrangement was called productive if the CDR3 had no stop codons and remained in frame with V and J, and every other rearrangement was called non-productive. CDR3 was defined by IMGT convention, running from the second conserved V-encoded cysteine to the conserved J-encoded phenylalanine. In an earlier analysis of more than 550 of the donors, sequences lacking an unambiguous match to a single V gene segment were excluded. An earlier analysis of over 450 of the donors classified V segments as functional when productive rearrangements were above 56.7% and as segregating when the standard deviation between donors was above 5%. A statistical classification framework was built to diagnose cytomegalovirus status from the catalog of TCR beta chain sequences. In a later analysis, V and J genes were assigned by comparing TCR nucleotide sequences against IMGT/GENE-DB human TR gene sequences. Using the TCRdist pipeline, a later analysis assigned CDR3 sequences along with most-parsimonious VDJ recombination scenarios. In a later analysis, every TCR beta chain was defined by the combination of its CDR3 amino acid sequence and its V-gene family, and reads without a unique V-gene family were dropped. As a way to deal with suspected cross-contamination and a sequencing artifact, a later analysis dropped roughly 600 nucleotide sequences that were highly shared and had low generation probability. In a later analysis, a clonal expansion index for each public chain was calculated from normalized within-repertoire ranks of inferred template counts. A later analysis computed generation probabilities with a VDJ recombination model fitted to out-of-frame rearrangements, and checked the results against IGoR. In a later analysis, hypergeometric tests were used to score TCR-TCR, TCR-HLA and TCR-CMV co-occurrence, with a repertoire-size bias correction applied to TCR pairs. False discovery rates were estimated in a later analysis by permuting HLA or CMV assignments 20 times. In a later analysis, co-occurring TCRs were grouped using DBSCAN, with TCRdist sequence similarity added in when clustering inside HLA-allele-positive subsets. For co-occurrence clustering, repertoires with fewer than 30,000 or more than 120,000 public chains were excluded, along with a handful of repertoires with anomalous nucleotide sharing. TCRdb obtained this table from immuneACCESS and retained in-frame rearrangements with V and J assigned. These tables miss some clones; where compared with another copy, unresolved V genes account for less than half of the shortfall, and the remainder is unexplained. V, J and clone size reflect that table, while D and trimming were determined from the DNA. This sample gives over 90,000 clones in total; 70% of them show up just once. Together, the top ten hold approximately 16% of the sample.

Notes on this clone: No cognate antigen has been identified for it. No base quality information exists; no much larger clone differs at one position.

The germline ends are 14 bases apart after V is trimmed by 7 bases and J by 0 bases. CDR1 GTSNPN and CDR2 SVGIG were looked up in the germline V gene (reference sequence). The CDR3, from cysteine to phenylalanine, totals 14 residues. Only the CDR3 DNA stays, 42 bases, in frame from base 1. The cohort consisted of 650 to 850 healthy bone marrow donors. Cohort members were all nominally healthy when sampled, although unrecorded immune exposures were likely present. The donor tested CMV seropositive, placing the donor among the 289 seropositive members of the cohort. Every donor gave a peripheral blood sample, and the peripheral blood mononuclear cells from that sample were used for TCR beta sequencing. The Qiagen DNeasy Blood Extraction Kit was used to extract genomic DNA from the blood cell samples.

The specimen sequenced was PBMCs. This receptor was identified in a woman aged 45-59 years in good health and CMV-seropositive. The chain employs TRBV30 and TRBJ2-3; tentative D gene TRBD2, with 6 bases matching. This receptor has the CDR3 CASTGLSSTDTQYF. The bases read TGTGCCTCGACGGGACTCTCTAGCACAGATACGCAGTATTTT.